This is a list of T cell receptor beta chains from one sample in a study of T cells in Graves' hyperthyroidism and ophthalmopathy. Using its own MiXCR run on the multiplex PCR reads, TCRdb lists one record per CDR3 protein. The table includes roughly 500,000 distinct CDR3 sequences, around 50% detected once. The sequenced sample consisted of peripheral blood or thyroid tissue (not recorded which). The receptor set was obtained from an adult woman with Graves' disease, either hyperthyroidism or ophthalmopathy (not recorded which). Both conserved end residues are part of each CDR3. A D gene is named only where the DNA matches it firmly. Clone size, where shown, is once, few, many, or a class for clones that have expanded.

cdr3_nt: TGCAGTGCTGACTCGGGGGGAACTACTAACTATGGCTACACCTTC
cdr3_aa: CSADSGGTTNYGYTF
j_call: TRBJ1-2
v_call: TRBV20-1
clone_size: many
d_call: .

cdr3_nt: TGTGCCAGCAGCGACGCGGGACGGAACAACTATGGCTACACCTTC
cdr3_aa: CASSDAGRNNYGYTF
j_call: TRBJ1-2
v_call: TRBV7-2
clone_size: .
d_call: .

cdr3_nt: TGTGCCAGCAGTCCTCGGGGGCAGCCCTATGGCTACACCTTC
cdr3_aa: CASSPRGQPYGYTF
j_call: TRBJ1-2
v_call: TRBV6-6
clone_size: .
d_call: .

cdr3_nt: TGTGCCAGCAGCTTGGCCCAACATAAGAACACTGAAGCTTTCTTT
cdr3_aa: CASSLAQHKNTEAFF
j_call: TRBJ1-1
v_call: TRBV7-8
clone_size: .
d_call: .

cdr3_nt: TGTGCCAGCAGTTTATGGGGACCCTACGAGCAGTACTTC
cdr3_aa: CASSLWGPYEQYF
j_call: TRBJ2-7
v_call: TRBV12-3/TRBV12-4
clone_size: few
d_call: .

cdr3_nt: TGTGCCAGCAGCTTTGGTGGGACAGACAACACTGAAGCTTTCTTT
cdr3_aa: CASSFGGTDNTEAFF
j_call: TRBJ1-1
v_call: TRBV7-9
clone_size: .
d_call: TRBD1

cdr3_nt: TGTGCCACCAGTAGGGACGGCGTGCAGCCCCAGCATTTT
cdr3_aa: CATSRDGVQPQHF
j_call: TRBJ1-5
v_call: TRBV24-1
clone_size: .
d_call: .

cdr3_nt: TGTGCCAGTAGTACGGGGACAGTGGCTGAAGCTTTTTTT
cdr3_aa: CASSTGTVAEAFF
j_call: TRBJ1-1
v_call: TRBV19
clone_size: .
d_call: TRBD1

cdr3_nt: TGTGCTAGTGGTTCCCAAGGCTCTGAAGCTTTCTTT
cdr3_aa: CASGSQGSEAFF
j_call: TRBJ1-1
v_call: TRBV12-5
clone_size: many
d_call: .

cdr3_nt: TGCAGTTACAACAGGGGCATCGACGAGCAGTACTTC
cdr3_aa: CSYNRGIDEQYF
j_call: TRBJ2-7
v_call: TRBV20-1
clone_size: few
d_call: TRBD1

cdr3_nt: TGCGCCAGCAGTCCGATTCGCCGTAACGAGCAGTACTTC
cdr3_aa: CASSPIRRNEQYF
j_call: TRBJ2-7
v_call: TRBV4-1
clone_size: many
d_call: .